The 25 T cell receptor beta chains presented below share a single source sample, sequenced in a study of blood T cell repertoires in COVID-19. Sequenced by immunoSEQ multiplex PCR; TCRdb stores in-frame clones only, minus some. The sample consists of about 200,000 clones, more than 80% of them appearing once. Sequencing input: PBMCs or T cells enriched from blood (not recorded which). The receptors originated from a young man who had recovered from COVID-19.

The V call is TRBV19, the J call TRBJ2-5; D possibly corresponds to TRBD2 (5 bases). This CDR3 region has 13 residues. The germline gives CDR1 LNHDA, CDR2 SQIVND (reference sequence). The ends were cut back, 7 bases at V and 2 bases at J, with 11 bases in the middle. Here the CDR3 DNA reads TGTGCCAGTACATCAGCGGAGCAAGAGACCCAGTACTTC. Amino acid sequence: CASTSAEQETQYF.

This clone turned up a few times. The V gene is TRBV19, the J gene TRBJ1-1, with D hard to call. The CDR3 is 14 amino acids. V lost 3 bases, J lost 1 base, and 9 bases lay in between. CDR1 is LNHDA and CDR2 is SQIVND in the germline V gene (reference sequence). The CDR3 region has the DNA TGTGCCAGTAGTATTCGCAATAGGAACACTGAAGCTTTCTTT. Protein sequence: CASSIRNRNTEAFF.

This sequence joins TRBV29-1 and TRBJ1-4; D is unclear. Per germline, CDR1 SQVTM and CDR2 ANQGSEA. Trimming removed 5 bases from V and 5 bases from J, with 12 bases in between. The CDR3 spans 13 residues. The CDR3 is CSVLRGVNEKLFF. The DNA for the CDR3 is TGCAGCGTTTTGCGCGGGGTGAATGAAAAACTGTTTTTT.

J is TRBJ1-6 and V is TRBV7-9; D not resolved. Deletions cut 3 bases from V and 0 bases from J, with 9 bases between. Germline CDR1 SEHNR, CDR2 FQNEAQ (reference sequence). This CDR3 has 16 amino acids. The CDR3 nucleotides read TGTGCCAGCAGCTTCGGGAAGAGCTCCTATAATTCACCCCTCCACTTT. It translates to CASSFGKSSYNSPLHF.

V and J are TRBV5-1 and TRBJ2-7; perhaps TRBD1 as D (5 bases). CDR1 and CDR2 (germline): SGHRS, YFSETQ. The CDR3 contains 13 residues. V lost 2 bases and J 3 bases, leaving 9 bases between the germline ends. The DNA for the CDR3 is TGCGCCAGCAGCTTAGGACAAATCTACGAGCAGTACTTC. It yields the protein CASSLGQIYEQYF.

The V gene is TRBV30, the J gene TRBJ1-3; D is perhaps TRBD1 (6 bases). Trimming shortened V by 6 bases and J by 4 bases, and 10 bases separated the two germline ends. CDR3 length equals 12 residues. Germline CDR1 reads GTSNPN; CDR2 reads SVGIG (reference sequence). The CDR3 is CACQGTGNTIYF. The CDR3 DNA reads TGTGCCTGTCAGGGGACCGGAAACACCATATATTTT.

This chain links TRBV9 with TRBJ2-5; 9 nucleotides align to TRBD1. Trimming removed 0 bases from V and 4 bases from J; junction bases left unmatched: 4. Per the germline V gene, CDR1 is SGDLS and CDR2 is YYNGEE. CDR3 length equals 15 residues. CDR3 region: CASSVGQGGRETQYF. The CDR3 DNA reads as TGTGCCAGCAGCGTAGGACAGGGGGGGAGAGAGACCCAGTACTTC.

The J gene is TRBJ2-1, the V gene TRBV19; 8 bases line up with TRBD2. Germline lookup yields CDR1 LNHDA and CDR2 SQIVND (reference sequence). This CDR3 has 17 amino acids. After removal of 5 bases from V and 1 base from J, the junction contained 10 bases not matched to a gene. The CDR3 region is CASSRDSGTLSYNEQFF. The CDR3 bases are TGTGCCAGTAGTCGGGATAGCGGGACCCTTTCCTACAATGAGCAGTTCTTC.

The chain combines TRBV7-9 with TRBJ1-4; D remains unclear. V lost 5 bases to trimming and J lost 2 bases, with 6 bases between them. This CDR3 has 13 residues. The germline V gene encodes CDR1 SEHNR and CDR2 FQNEAQ (reference sequence). CDR3 protein: CASSGTTNEKLFF. For the CDR3, the DNA is TGTGCCAGCAGCGGCACCACTAATGAAAAACTGTTTTTT.

The chain carries TRBV27 and TRBJ1-4, with 7 positions matching TRBD1. The V gene end was trimmed by 4 bases and the J gene end by 8 bases; junction bases not matched to a gene: 7. There are 14 residues in the CDR3. The germline V gene encodes CDR1 MNHEY and CDR2 SMNVEV (reference sequence). CDR3 coding DNA: TGTGCCAGCAGTTCCCGACAGGGAGCCGAAAAACTGTTTTTT. Protein: CASSSRQGAEKLFF.

The CDR3 region has the DNA TGTGCCAGCAGCGTAGTCCAGGGCGGCACTGAAGCTTTCTTT. Translation: CASSVVQGGTEAFF. J is TRBJ1-1 and V is TRBV9, with D tentatively TRBD1 (5 bases). Germline V lookup: CDR1 SGDLS, CDR2 YYNGEE. Trimming left V 0 bases short and J 4 bases short, with 10 bases between. The CDR3 totals 14 residues. Based on the CDR3 plus reference TRBV9 and TRBJ1-1, the full variable domain is DSGVTQTPKHLITATGQRVTLRCSPRSGDLSVYWYQQSLDQGLQFLIQYYNGEERAKGNILERFSAQQFPDLHSELNLSSLELGDSALYFCASSVVQGGTEAFFGQGTRLTVV.

This chain uses TRBV24-1 with TRBJ2-2, with D possibly being TRBD2 (5 bases). CDR1 KGHDR and CDR2 SFDVKD come from the germline V gene. The CDR3 runs to 18 residues. V was shortened by 3 bases and J by 5 bases, with 21 bases between the two germline ends. The CDR3 here is CATSDPEGGPIYTGELFF. The CDR3 bases are TGTGCCACCAGTGATCCAGAGGGCGGACCTATCTATACCGGGGAGCTGTTTTTT.

This clone was seen once. Within the sample, other DNA sequences also encode this same CDR3. For the CDR3, the DNA is TGTGCCACCAGTGATCTTGGACAGAACTATGGCTACACCTTC. Its translation: CATSDLGQNYGYTF. The gene calls are TRBV24-1 and TRBJ1-2, with D possibly TRBD1 on 6 matching bases. Per germline, CDR1 KGHDR and CDR2 SFDVKD. This CDR3 contains 14 residues. The germline V and J ends were trimmed by 3 bases and 2 bases, with 9 bases remaining between them.

The rearrangement links TRBV4-3 to TRBJ1-2; weak D call: TRBD1 (6 bases). This CDR3 has 16 amino acids. The germline CDR1 and CDR2 sequences are LGHNA and YSLEER. Trimming took 4 bases from V and 8 from J, leaving 23 bases between them. CDR3 amino acids: CASSPTLGGARRGYTF. In DNA form, the CDR3 reads TGCGCCAGCAGCCCAACACTAGGGGGGGCGCGCCGGGGCTACACCTTC.

DNA of the CDR3: TGTGCCACCAGTGATTCGTTAACAGGGTCCTATGGCTACACCTTC. Amino acid sequence: CATSDSLTGSYGYTF. V usage is TRBV24-1 and J usage is TRBJ1-2; the D gene is possibly TRBD1 (6 bases). The V gene lost 2 bases and the J gene lost 4 bases, with 13 bases spanning the gap. The CDR3 has 15 residues. CDR1 is KGHDR and CDR2 is SFDVKD in the germline V gene.

The gene calls are TRBV6-2 or TRBV6-3 and TRBJ1-6; 9 bases map to TRBD1. This CDR3 is 13 amino acids long. Germline V gene sequence: CDR1 MNHEY, CDR2 SVGEGT. V was pared by 5 bases and J by 13 bases, with 6 bases of the junction left unmatched. The CDR3 loop is CASSQGQGSPLHF. For the CDR3, the DNA is TGTGCCAGCAGTCAGGGACAGGGATCGCCCCTCCACTTT.

V is TRBV7-9 and J is TRBJ2-2, with D possibly being TRBD1 (6 bases). Per germline, CDR1 SEHNR and CDR2 FQNEAQ (reference sequence). The ends were cut back, 0 bases at V and 6 bases at J, with 11 bases in the middle. This CDR3 spans 15 amino acids. For the CDR3, the DNA is TGTGCCAGCAGCTTAGCAGGGGGAATAGCCGGGGAGCTGTTTTTT. Amino acid sequence: CASSLAGGIAGELFF.

The CDR3 DNA is TGTGCCAGCAGCATACAGGGGACTGAAGCTTTCTTT. As protein: CASSIQGTEAFF. This chain connects TRBV7-9 to TRBJ1-1; TRBD1 agrees at 7 bases. This CDR3 has 12 amino acids. The germline V gene has CDR1 SEHNR and CDR2 FQNEAQ (reference sequence). V shed 5 bases and J 5 bases; nucleotides not matched to a gene: 2.

The V and J genes are TRBV7-2 and TRBJ2-5, with D hard to call. The CDR3 spans 13 residues. Germline lookup yields CDR1 SGHTA and CDR2 FQGNSA. The V and J ends lost 2 bases and 5 bases respectively, with 9 bases between them. CDR3 protein: CASSLRSVETQYF. The DNA of the CDR3 is TGTGCCAGCAGCTTACGGAGTGTTGAGACCCAGTACTTC.

The J gene is TRBJ1-5, the V gene TRBV18, with D possibly TRBD1 on 6 matching bases. Trimming cost V 4 bases and J 0 bases, with 10 bases left between them. This CDR3 is 15 amino acids long. Per germline, CDR1 KGHSH and CDR2 LQKENI. The CDR3 loop is CASSQDSNSNQPQHF. CDR3 DNA: TGTGCCAGCTCACAGGACAGTAATAGCAATCAGCCCCAGCATTTT.

This chain uses TRBV5-4 with TRBJ2-7, with D unclear. Trimming took 5 bases from V and 5 from J, leaving 11 bases between them. Germline lookup yields CDR1 SGHNT and CDR2 YYREEE (reference sequence). This CDR3 comprises 12 residues. CDR3 protein: CASSYNMDEQYF. CDR3 DNA: TGTGCCAGCAGTTATAACATGGACGAGCAGTACTTC.

The rearrangement links TRBV9 to TRBJ2-7; 9 bases align to TRBD2. After removal of 3 bases from V and 5 bases from J, the junction contained 9 bases not matched to a gene. The germline V gene encodes CDR1 SGDLS and CDR2 YYNGEE. The CDR3 runs to 15 residues. CDR3 bases: TGTGCCAGCAGCGCCATGGGCGGGGGGGCCGACGAGCAGTACTTC. It translates to CASSAMGGGADEQYF.

V usage is TRBV2 and J usage is TRBJ2-3; 8 bases map to TRBD1. Germline V gene lookup returns CDR1 SNHLY and CDR2 FYNNEI. The CDR3 is 14 residues long. The V segment lost 8 bases and the J segment 4 bases; nucleotides outside the gene matches: 8. CDR3 DNA: TGTGCCAGCCGGCGGACAGGGAGTGCAGATACGCAGTATTTT. Translating gives CASRRTGSADTQYF.

The rearrangement uses TRBV10-1 and TRBJ2-3, with D perhaps TRBD2 (5 bases). Deletions cut 3 bases from V and 4 bases from J, with 11 bases between. The V gene's germline CDR1 is WNHNN and CDR2 SYGVQD (reference sequence). The CDR3 has 14 residues. The CDR3 DNA sequence: TGCGCCAGCAGTGACCTACTAGGCCCAGATACGCAGTATTTT. Translated, it gives CASSDLLGPDTQYF.

The chain couples TRBV19 to TRBJ1-2; TRBD1 matches 11 bases. Germline V gene data show CDR1 as LNHDA and CDR2 as SQIVND (reference sequence). The CDR3 spans 14 residues. With 7 bases clipped from V and 4 bases from J, the junction kept 5 bases outside the gene matches. In DNA form, the CDR3 reads TGTGCCAGTACCCAAGGACAGGGGGCCTATGGCTACACCTTC. It is translated as CASTQGQGAYGYTF.